This T cell receptor beta chain was retrieved from a study of shared clonotypes between healthy human individuals. Points from the study as a whole: Among donors, clonotype sharing was expected to be affected by sequencing depth. Donor scarcity curtailed the genetic and exposure-history diversity represented herein.

To note about this clone: Antigen unknown.

CD45RO-negative, CCR7-selected cells formed the naive CD8 fraction, which excluded terminally differentiated effector memory CD45RA+ cells. Each subset's genomic DNA was split evenly across several immunoSEQ plates. Original methodology: Sequence data from immunoSEQ were junction-only and lacked quality scores; consequently, filtering differed. This table comes from immunoSEQ multiplex PCR, and its TCRdb copy is limited to in-frame clones, with some not included. The D gene and trimming were derived from the DNA, and the V and J assignments and clone size from that table. Of about 2,100,000 clones detected, approximately 94% appear once; the ten largest clones hold under 2%. Per the germline V gene, CDR1 is SGDLS and CDR2 is YYNGEE. CDR3 length equals 14 residues. Trimming cost V 0 bases and J 5 bases, with 12 bases left between them.

Sequencing was done on a sample of naive CD8+ T cells from PBMCs. This TCR came from a man younger than 35 in good health. Some clones in this sample may be carry-over from other donors' samples. The chain has TRBV9 and TRBJ2-7; D is undetermined. CDR3 loop: CASSVGPTTHEQYF. In DNA, the CDR3 is TGTGCCAGCAGCGTAGGCCCCACGACCCACGAGCAGTACTTC.